These 10 T cell receptor beta chains were all obtained from the same sample, sequenced in a study of pediatric ulcerative colitis. Using immunoSEQ multiplex PCR, the repertoire was profiled, and TCRdb retains in-frame clones only, with some absent. Counted here are 50,000 to 65,000 clones, roughly nine tenths occurring once; the ten biggest clones make up around 3.5%. Sequenced: blood. These receptors originate from a boy between 10 and 17 years old with severe ulcerative colitis.

In DNA, the CDR3 is TGTGCCAGCAGTCAGGGGGCAGGAGACTATGGCTACACCTTC. It yields the protein CASSQGAGDYGYTF. The chain recombines TRBV5-4 with TRBJ1-2; 8 bases align to TRBD1. The CDR3 consists of 14 residues. Germline CDR1 reads SGHNT; CDR2 reads YYREEE (reference sequence). Trimming removed 5 bases from V and 3 bases from J; junction bases left unmatched: 6.

The J gene is TRBJ2-7, the V gene TRBV2, with D maybe TRBD2 (5 bases). CDR3 size: 14 residues. CDR1 is SNHLY, CDR2 FYNNEI, per germline. Trimming took 2 bases from V and 7 from J, leaving 15 bases between them. The CDR3 DNA follows: TGTGCCAGCAGTGAAATGGACTCCTACGCGGAGCAGTACTTC. Its protein product is CASSEMDSYAEQYF.

The rearrangement joins TRBV6-6 to TRBJ1-2; TRBD1 might be the D (5 bases). This CDR3 is 15 amino acids long. CDR1 and CDR2 (germline): MNHNY, SVGAGI (reference sequence). V lost 2 bases to trimming and J lost 4 bases, with 14 bases between them. CDR3 amino acids: CASSYLGGKLYGYTF. CDR3 in DNA: TGTGCCAGCAGTTACCTCGGGGGGAAACTCTATGGCTACACCTTC.

The V call is TRBV27, the J call TRBJ2-3; 14 bases align to TRBD2. J lost 4 bases, V lost 8 bases, and 5 bases had no gene match. This CDR3 is 15 amino acids long. Looked up from germline, CDR1 is MNHEY and CDR2 is SMNVEV (reference sequence). DNA of the CDR3: TGTGCCAGCCTGGGACTAGCGGGAGCCCCAGATACGCAGTATTTT. It codes for CASLGLAGAPDTQYF.

The rearrangement links TRBV28 to TRBJ2-2; 9 bases agree with TRBD2. The ends lost 7 bases at V and 4 bases at J; junction bases unmatched: 10. Germline CDR1 is MDHEN and CDR2 is SYDVKM. The length of the CDR3 is 16 residues. The CDR3 DNA sequence: TGTGCCAGCATCCTTCAAACTAGCGGGCCCACCGGGGAGCTGTTTTTT. Protein: CASILQTSGPTGELFF.

The rearrangement links TRBV7-8 to TRBJ2-5; D remains unclear. Trimming shortened V by 5 bases and J by 3 bases, and 4 bases separated the two germline ends. The CDR3 is made up of 11 amino acids. Germline lookup yields CDR1 SGHVS and CDR2 FQNEAQ. CDR3 bases: TGTGCCAGCAGCCTGAAAGAGACCCAGTACTTC. It yields the protein CASSLKETQYF.

This chain joins TRBV6-5 and TRBJ2-7, with a possible D match to TRBD1 (6 bases). Germline V gene data show CDR1 as MNHEY and CDR2 as SVGAGI. CDR3 length equals 13 residues. Trimming took 2 bases from V and 5 from J, leaving 10 bases between them. The DNA of the CDR3 is TGTGCCAGCAGTTACGCTGGGGGCCACGAGCAGTACTTC. Protein sequence: CASSYAGGHEQYF.

This chain links TRBV30 with TRBJ1-2, with D maybe TRBD1 (5 bases). Between the trimmed V and J ends, which lost 0 bases and 6 bases, there was a span of 17 bases. The germline V gene has CDR1 GTSNPN and CDR2 SVGIG (reference sequence). The CDR3 consists of 15 residues. The CDR3 here is CAWSVGNGALDGYTF. Written as DNA, the CDR3 is TGTGCCTGGAGTGTAGGTAACGGGGCCCTCGATGGCTACACCTTC. Full variable domain (remainder filled in from reference TRBV30 and TRBJ1-2): SQTIHQWPATLVQPVGSPLSLECTVEGTSNPNLYWYRQAAGRGLQLLFYSVGIGQISSEVPQNLSASRPQDRQFILSSKKLLLSDSGFYLCAWSVGNGALDGYTFGSGTRLTVV.

This rearrangement joins TRBV10-3 to TRBJ1-4; D possibly corresponds to TRBD1 (5 bases). V was trimmed by 3 bases and J by 0 bases, leaving 11 bases between them. This CDR3 contains 16 residues. CDR1 is ENHRY, CDR2 SYGVKD, per germline. DNA for the CDR3: TGTGCCATCAGTGACCAACAGGCTGCAACTAATGAAAAACTGTTTTTT. It translates to CAISDQQAATNEKLFF.

The chain links TRBV4-2 to TRBJ2-1; 10 positions match TRBD2. Germline CDR1 and CDR2: LGHNA and YNFKEQ. The V gene end was trimmed by 3 bases and the J gene end by 10 bases; junction bases not matched to a gene: 9. The CDR3 has 15 amino acids. The CDR3 region is CASSHVIAGGLEQFF. In DNA form, the CDR3 reads TGTGCCAGCAGCCATGTTATAGCGGGAGGTCTCGAGCAGTTCTTC.